This paragraph reports one T cell receptor (beta chain). Its antigen is unknown. The table came from immunoSEQ multiplex PCR; TCRdb's copy has only in-frame clones and leaves some out. The sample comprises some 2,400,000 clones, more than 90% of which are singletons, and roughly 0.13% rests with the top ten. The data were taken from a study of shared clonotypes between healthy human individuals. Study findings and constraints: Few donors restricted represented genetic and exposure-history diversity.

This CDR3 is 14 amino acids long. Germline V gene sequence: CDR1 GTSNPN, CDR2 SVGIG (reference sequence). With V trimmed by 4 bases and J by 4 bases, 8 bases remained unmatched. Sample: naive CD4+ T cells sorted from blood. The subset denotes: CD45RA+ positively selected. The sequence was obtained from a man younger than 30 in good health. The chain combines TRBV30 with TRBJ1-2; TRBD1 matches at 8 bases. CDR3 sequence (DNA): TGTGCCTGGAAAGGACAGGGCCATCCCTATGGCTACACCTTC. It is translated as CAWKGQGHPYGYTF.